This TCR beta chain was captured in a study of technical replicates of blood from several donors. Losses at the gene ends were 5 bases for V and 7 bases for J; bases not matched to a gene: 8. CDR1 and CDR2 from the germline V gene are SGHVS and FNYEAQ. The CDR3 runs to 14 residues. TCRdb's copy holds only in-frame clones and misses some; the assay was immunoSEQ multiplex PCR. This sample has 60,000 to 75,000 clones, with 95% to 98% found just once. The clonotype was recovered from a human donor in good health. The rearrangement links TRBV7-6 to TRBJ2-7, with 10 positions matching TRBD2. Sequenced input: T cells isolated from PBMCs. The CDR3 protein is CASSPLAGAGEQYF. The CDR3 DNA follows: TGTGCCAGCAGCCCCCTAGCGGGAGCGGGAGAGCAGTACTTC.